One and the same sample provided the 25 T cell receptor beta chains below, sequenced in a study of cytomegalovirus exposure and HLA in healthy donors. PCR involved 60 Vbeta and 13 Jbeta primers. Assay used: immunoSEQ multiplex PCR; TCRdb lists only in-frame clones, some missing. The sample has 120,000 or so clones, about 80% seen once. What was sequenced was PBMCs. The receptors were sampled from a man in his thirties or forties in good health and CMV-seronegative.

This clone was detected once. V and J are TRBV13 and TRBJ2-5, with TRBD2 matching over 9 bases. The V segment lost 4 bases and the J segment 5 bases; nucleotides outside the gene matches: 2. Germline CDR1 PRHDT, CDR2 FYEKMQ (reference sequence). CDR3 length equals 13 residues. Here the CDR3 reads CASSSGLAETQYF. The CDR3 bases are TGTGCCAGCAGCTCCGGACTAGCGGAGACCCAGTACTTC.

The chain is built from TRBV25-1 and TRBJ2-1; 7 nucleotides line up with TRBD2. CDR1 is MGHDK, CDR2 SYGVNS, per germline. This CDR3 has 14 amino acids. V shed 2 bases and J 8 bases; nucleotides not matched to a gene: 6. CDR3 in amino acids: CASSEIREADEQFF. The CDR3 bases are TGTGCCAGCAGTGAAATTCGGGAGGCCGATGAGCAGTTCTTC.

This clone was recorded only once. The rearrangement uses TRBV7-8 and TRBJ2-1; no definite D call. The CDR3 sequence is 14 residues long. Germline V lookup: CDR1 SGHVS, CDR2 FQNEAQ. The V gene lost 5 bases and the J gene lost 4 bases, with 12 bases spanning the gap. CDR3 nucleotides: TGTGCCAGCAGCGGGTTTGGAGAGTACAATGAGCAGTTCTTC. This sequence encodes CASSGFGEYNEQFF.

This clone was seen a handful of times. This rearrangement joins TRBV25-1 to TRBJ2-3; maybe TRBD2 (6 bases). The CDR3 totals 14 residues. V was pared by 2 bases and J by 4 bases, with 10 bases between. Germline V gene sequence: CDR1 MGHDK, CDR2 SYGVNS. This CDR3 reads CASSEARGADTQYF. The CDR3 DNA sequence: TGTGCCAGCAGTGAAGCCCGCGGGGCAGATACGCAGTATTTT.

The chain has TRBV28 and TRBJ1-1; 12 bases fit TRBD1. CDR1 MDHEN and CDR2 SYDVKM come from the germline V gene. With 5 bases clipped from V and 1 base from J, the junction kept 8 bases outside the gene matches. This CDR3 has 17 residues. The CDR3 nucleotides read TGTGCCAGCAGTCCCTGGGACAGGGGGCAGGGGAACACTGAAGCTTTCTTT. Protein: CASSPWDRGQGNTEAFF.

The chain links TRBV30 to TRBJ2-7; 8 bases agree with TRBD2. J was trimmed by 3 bases and V by 2 bases; bases with no gene match: 6. CDR1 GTSNPN and CDR2 SVGIG come from the germline V gene (reference sequence). This CDR3 is 14 amino acids long. Written as DNA, the CDR3 is TGTGCCTGGAGTCCTGGACTAGCACGCTACGAGCAGTACTTC. It codes for CAWSPGLARYEQYF.

The chain's CDR3 is CASGDRVITEAFF. The CDR3 nucleotides are TGTGCCAGCGGAGACAGGGTTATCACTGAAGCTTTCTTT. The V and J genes are TRBV21-1 and TRBJ1-1; the table gives TRBD1 as D, unverified against the DNA. TRBV21-1 is reported as a pseudogene. The CDR3 is made up of 13 amino acids.

The chain is built from TRBV11-3 and TRBJ1-1; 7 nucleotides align to TRBD1. Germline CDR1 is SGHNT and CDR2 is YENEEA. This CDR3 is 17 amino acids long. J lost 0 bases, V lost 0 bases, and 7 bases had no gene match. In nucleotides, the CDR3 is TGTGCCAGCAGCTTAGATCGGTCGGGACAGCTGAACACTGAAGCTTTCTTT. It yields the protein CASSLDRSGQLNTEAFF.

V is TRBV7-9 and J is TRBJ2-1; D not resolved. The V end was cut by 1 base, the J end by 6 bases, with 7 bases between. Germline V gives CDR1 SEHNR, CDR2 FQNEAQ (reference sequence). The CDR3 has 13 residues. CDR3 region: CASSLETRNEQFF. The CDR3, as DNA: TGTGCCAGCAGCTTAGAGACTCGCAATGAGCAGTTCTTC.

The chain carries TRBV25-1 and TRBJ1-1; TRBD1 is a possible D gene (6 bases). Germline assignment: CDR1 MGHDK and CDR2 SYGVNS. This CDR3 has 15 amino acids. Trimming took off 6 bases at V and 3 bases at J, with 17 bases between the two ends. The CDR3 coding sequence is TGTGCCAGCAGGCCCCCAGGGGTTTTGGACACTGAAGCTTTCTTT. Residues: CASRPPGVLDTEAFF.

The J gene is TRBJ1-3, the V gene TRBV21-1; TRBD1, as called in the table, went unchecked against the DNA. TRBV21-1 is designated a pseudogene. The CDR3 totals 16 residues. CDR3 in amino acids: CASSNKQGAAGNTIYF. In DNA form, the CDR3 reads TGTGCCAGCAGCAACAAACAGGGGGCGGCTGGAAACACCATATATTTT.

This clone was seen a few times. Compared with germline, one end of the junction differs, possibly owing to a read error. The genes are TRBV7-9 and TRBJ2-1; 11 nucleotides agree with TRBD2. This CDR3 comprises 17 residues. Germline lookup yields CDR1 SEHNR and CDR2 FQNEAQ (reference sequence). The chain's CDR3 is CSSSLGTSGRPVDEQFF. In nucleotides, the CDR3 is TGTTCCAGCAGCTTAGGGACTAGCGGTCGACCTGTGGATGAGCAGTTCTTC.

This chain uses TRBV7-2 with TRBJ2-3, with 7 bases that match TRBD1. Germline-derived CDR1 and CDR2 are SGHTA and FQGNSA. The J segment lost 6 bases and the V segment lost 3 bases, leaving 9 bases of the junction unmatched. The CDR3 is 15 residues long. The CDR3 DNA follows: TGTGCCAGCAGCTTTTTACAGGGGATAGGGGATACGCAGTATTTT. It encodes CASSFLQGIGDTQYF. Together with reference TRBV7-2 and TRBJ2-3, the CDR3 gives the full variable domain: GAGVSQSPSNKVTEKGKDVELRCDPISGHTALYWYRQSLGQGLEFLIYFQGNSAPDKSGLPSDRFSAERTGGSVSTLTIQRTQQEDSAVYLCASSFLQGIGDTQYFGPGTRLTVL.

This chain uses TRBV11-3 with TRBJ2-3; 7 positions agree with TRBD1. The V gene's germline CDR1 is SGHNT and CDR2 YENEEA. After removal of 2 bases from V and 2 bases from J, the junction contained 7 bases not matched to a gene. The CDR3 contains 16 residues. CDR3 residues: CASSLFPGTVTDTQYF. The DNA for the CDR3 is TGTGCCAGCAGCTTATTCCCGGGGACAGTCACAGATACGCAGTATTTT.

The rearrangement links TRBV9 to TRBJ2-5; possible D gene TRBD1, 5 bases. Germline-derived CDR1 and CDR2 are SGDLS and YYNGEE. The CDR3 extends over 14 amino acids. V lost 7 bases to trimming and J lost 2 bases, with 15 bases between them. The DNA of the CDR3 is TGTGCCAGCGGGGCTTCTATGGCGCAAGAGACCCAGTACTTC. Its translation: CASGASMAQETQYF.

Comments on this clone: The sample has other DNA sequences that encode this CDR3 too. The chain carries TRBV18 and TRBJ1-1, with D tentatively TRBD1 (5 bases). The V end was cut by 5 bases, the J end by 1 base, with 8 bases between. Per the germline V gene, CDR1 is KGHSH and CDR2 is LQKENI. The CDR3 length is 13 residues. The DNA of the CDR3 is TGTGCCAGCTCATCAGACAGGAACACTGAAGCTTTCTTT. This codes for CASSSDRNTEAFF. Full variable domain (outside the CDR3, taken from reference TRBV18 and TRBJ1-1): NAGVMQNPRHLVRRRGQEARLRCSPMKGHSHVYWYRQLPEEGLKFMVYLQKENIIDESGMPKERFSAEFPKEGPSILRIQQVVRGDSAAYFCASSSDRNTEAFFGQGTRLTVV.

This chain connects TRBV9 to TRBJ2-1; possibly TRBD1 for D (6 bases). V lost 1 base, J lost 0 bases, and 11 bases lay in between. The CDR3 has 16 amino acids. CDR1 is SGDLS and CDR2 is YYNGEE in the germline V gene. The CDR3 loop is CASSVTSRGSYNEQFF. DNA of the CDR3: TGTGCCAGCAGCGTAACGTCCAGGGGCTCCTACAATGAGCAGTTCTTC.

This rearrangement joins TRBV6-1 to TRBJ1-2, with D maybe TRBD1 (5 bases). The germline CDR1 and CDR2 sequences are MNHNS and SASEGT. Trimming stripped 2 bases from V and 4 bases from J, with 14 bases between. The CDR3 consists of 15 residues. CDR3 sequence reads: CASSEQTTGGYGYTF. The CDR3 DNA follows: TGTGCCAGCAGTGAACAGACGACCGGGGGCTATGGCTACACCTTC.

The gene calls are TRBV10-2 and TRBJ2-5, with TRBD2 matching 8 bases. Germline V lookup: CDR1 WSHSY, CDR2 SAAADI. The junction had 11 bases not matched to a gene; V was cut back by 7 bases and J by 4 bases. This CDR3 contains 15 residues. The CDR3, as DNA: TGCGCCAGCAATCTGGTGGGAGCGGGAGCAGAGACCCAGTACTTC. Protein product: CASNLVGAGAETQYF.

The rearrangement links TRBV9 to TRBJ1-1; 7 nucleotides align to TRBD1. There are 16 residues in the CDR3. V lost 3 bases to trimming and J lost 1 base; unmatched junction nucleotides: 9. Germline V CDR1 and CDR2: SGDLS, YYNGEE. The CDR3 DNA follows: TGTGCCAGCAGCGGCGACCCCGACAGGGCGAACACTGAAGCTTTCTTT. It translates to CASSGDPDRANTEAFF.

This clone showed up just once. The chain is built from TRBV12-5 and TRBJ2-3; TRBD1 is a possible D gene (5 bases). V lost 0 bases and J 1 base, leaving 8 bases between the germline ends. Germline CDR1 and CDR2: LGHNT and FRNRAP. This CDR3 comprises 15 residues. The CDR3 nucleotides read TGTGCTAGTGGTTTGGTAACAGGCGGCACAGATACGCAGTATTTT. This codes for CASGLVTGGTDTQYF. The variable domain in full, completed from reference TRBV12-5 and TRBJ2-3, reads DARVTQTPRHKVTEMGQEVTMRCQPILGHNTVFWYRQTMMQGLELLAYFRNRAPLDDSGMPKDRFSAEMPDATLATLKIQPSEPRDSAVYFCASGLVTGGTDTQYFGPGTRLTVL.

The chain combines TRBV5-1 with TRBJ2-7; possibly TRBD1 for D (6 bases). The CDR3 consists of 17 residues. Trimming left V 0 bases short and J 2 bases short, with 18 bases between. CDR1 SGHRS and CDR2 YFSETQ come from the germline V gene. The CDR3 DNA reads TGCGCCAGCAGCTTGGACCCGACGGGCGAGGGGGCCTACGAGCAGTACTTC. As protein: CASSLDPTGEGAYEQYF.

This clone was seen just once. The rearrangement links TRBV19 to TRBJ1-1, with D uncertain. Germline-derived CDR1 and CDR2 are LNHDA and SQIVND (reference sequence). V lost 5 bases and J lost 7, with 17 bases in between. This CDR3 is 14 amino acids long. As DNA, the CDR3 is TGTGCCAGTAGTTCACGGTTAAAGACTAGTGAAGCTTTCTTT. Protein product: CASSSRLKTSEAFF. Full variable domain (remainder filled in from reference TRBV19 and TRBJ1-1): DGGITQSPKYLFRKEGQNVTLSCEQNLNHDAMYWYRQDPGQGLRLIYYSQIVNDFQKGDIAEGYSVSREKKESFPLTVTSAQKNPTAFYLCASSSRLKTSEAFFGQGTRLTVV.

The sample holds a few counts of this clone. The genes are TRBV10-1 and TRBJ2-7, with TRBD1 matching 7 bases. Trimming cost V 2 bases and J 6 bases; bases outside gene matches: 10. Germline CDR1 is WNHNN and CDR2 is SYGVQD (reference sequence). The CDR3 runs 15 residues. CDR3 in DNA: TGCGCCAGCAGTGAGGCCGGGACAGTAAAGCGCGAGCAGTACTTC. It is translated as CASSEAGTVKREQYF.

The rearrangement joins TRBV28 to TRBJ2-2; D is possibly TRBD2 (6 bases). Trimming removed 2 bases at V and 6 bases at J, with 16 bases between. In germline, CDR1 is MDHEN, CDR2 SYDVKM. The CDR3 has 16 residues. The CDR3 here is CASSLMTRVPPGELFF. The CDR3 DNA follows: TGTGCCAGCAGTTTAATGACTAGAGTCCCCCCCGGGGAGCTGTTTTTT.